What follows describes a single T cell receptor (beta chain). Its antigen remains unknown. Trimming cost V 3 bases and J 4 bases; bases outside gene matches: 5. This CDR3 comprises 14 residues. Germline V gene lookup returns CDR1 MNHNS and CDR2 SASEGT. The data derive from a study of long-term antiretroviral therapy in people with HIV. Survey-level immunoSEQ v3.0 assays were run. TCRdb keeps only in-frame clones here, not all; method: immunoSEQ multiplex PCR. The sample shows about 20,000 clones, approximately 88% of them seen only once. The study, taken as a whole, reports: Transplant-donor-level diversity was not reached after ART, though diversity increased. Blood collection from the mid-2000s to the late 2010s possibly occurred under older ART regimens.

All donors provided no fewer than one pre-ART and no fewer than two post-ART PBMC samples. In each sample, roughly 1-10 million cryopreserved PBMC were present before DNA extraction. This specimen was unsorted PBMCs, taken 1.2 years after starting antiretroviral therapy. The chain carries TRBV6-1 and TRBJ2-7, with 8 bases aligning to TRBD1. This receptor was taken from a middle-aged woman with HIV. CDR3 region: CASSDGTGAYEQYF. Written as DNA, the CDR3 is TGTGCCAGCAGTGATGGGACAGGTGCTTACGAGCAGTACTTC.